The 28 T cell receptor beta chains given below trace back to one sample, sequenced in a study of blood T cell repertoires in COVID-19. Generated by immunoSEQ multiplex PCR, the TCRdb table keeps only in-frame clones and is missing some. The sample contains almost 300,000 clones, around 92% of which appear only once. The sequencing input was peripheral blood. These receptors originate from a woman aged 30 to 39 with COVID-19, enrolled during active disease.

The chain's CDR3 is CASSSAETQYF. In DNA form, the CDR3 reads TGTGCCAGCAGTTCAGCGGAGACCCAGTACTTC. The V and J genes are TRBV27 and TRBJ2-5, with D hard to call. In germline, CDR1 is MNHEY, CDR2 SMNVEV (reference sequence). Trimming stripped 4 bases from V and 5 bases from J, with 5 bases between. This CDR3 has 11 amino acids.

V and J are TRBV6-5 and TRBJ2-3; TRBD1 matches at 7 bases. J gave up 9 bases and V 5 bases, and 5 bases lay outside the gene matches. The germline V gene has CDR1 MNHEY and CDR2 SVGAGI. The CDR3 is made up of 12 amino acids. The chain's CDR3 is CASSTGARTQYF. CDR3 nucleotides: TGTGCCAGCAGTACAGGGGCAAGGACGCAGTATTTT.

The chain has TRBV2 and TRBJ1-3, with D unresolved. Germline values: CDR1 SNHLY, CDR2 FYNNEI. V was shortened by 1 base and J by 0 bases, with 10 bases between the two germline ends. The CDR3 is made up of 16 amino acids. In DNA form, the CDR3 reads TGTGCCAGCAGTGAAGAGATGATACACTCTGGAAACACCATATATTTT. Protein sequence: CASSEEMIHSGNTIYF. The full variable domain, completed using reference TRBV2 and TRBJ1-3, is EPEVTQTPSHQVTQMGQEVILRCVPISNHLYFYWYRQILGQKVEFLVSFYNNEISEKSEIFDDQFSVERPDGSNFTLKIRSTKLEDSAMYFCASSEEMIHSGNTIYFGEGSWLTVV.

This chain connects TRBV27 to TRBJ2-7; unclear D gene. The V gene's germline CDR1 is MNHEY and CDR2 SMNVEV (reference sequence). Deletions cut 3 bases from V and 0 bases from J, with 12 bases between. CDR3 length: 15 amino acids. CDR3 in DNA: TGTGCCAGCAGTTTGGTTGAGCGCAACTCCTACGAGCAGTACTTC. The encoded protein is CASSLVERNSYEQYF.

CDR3 bases: TGTGCCAGCAGTTTAAGCACAGGGTCTGAAGCTTTCTTT. It is translated as CASSLSTGSEAFF. The genes are TRBV28 and TRBJ1-1; the D gene is possibly TRBD1 (6 bases). In germline, CDR1 is MDHEN, CDR2 SYDVKM. This CDR3 has 13 amino acids. The V and J ends lost 2 bases and 6 bases respectively, with 10 bases between them.

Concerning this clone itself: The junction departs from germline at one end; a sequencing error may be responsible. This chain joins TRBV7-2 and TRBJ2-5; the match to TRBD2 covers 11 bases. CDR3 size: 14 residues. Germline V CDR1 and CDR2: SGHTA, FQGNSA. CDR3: CASSSLLAGARWDF. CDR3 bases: TGTGCCAGCAGCTCCCTACTAGCGGGGGCCCGGTGGGACTTC. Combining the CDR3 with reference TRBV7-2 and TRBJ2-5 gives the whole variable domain GAGVSQSPSNKVTEKGKDVELRCDPISGHTALYWYRQSLGQGLEFLIYFQGNSAPDKSGLPSDRFSAERTGGSVSTLTIQRTQQEDSAVYLCASSSLLAGARWDFGPGTRLLVL.

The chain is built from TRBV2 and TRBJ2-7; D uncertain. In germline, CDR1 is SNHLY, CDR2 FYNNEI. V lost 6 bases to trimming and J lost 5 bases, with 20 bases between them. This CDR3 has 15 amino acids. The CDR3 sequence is CASSDGFLLANEQYF. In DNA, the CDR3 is TGTGCCAGCAGCGACGGGTTTCTTCTCGCCAACGAGCAGTACTTC.

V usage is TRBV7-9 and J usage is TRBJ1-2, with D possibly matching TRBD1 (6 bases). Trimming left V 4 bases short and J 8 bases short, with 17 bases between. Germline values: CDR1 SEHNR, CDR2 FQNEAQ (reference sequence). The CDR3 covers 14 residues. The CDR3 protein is CASSSPTGWEGYTF. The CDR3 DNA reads TGTGCCAGCAGCTCCCCGACAGGCTGGGAGGGCTACACCTTC.

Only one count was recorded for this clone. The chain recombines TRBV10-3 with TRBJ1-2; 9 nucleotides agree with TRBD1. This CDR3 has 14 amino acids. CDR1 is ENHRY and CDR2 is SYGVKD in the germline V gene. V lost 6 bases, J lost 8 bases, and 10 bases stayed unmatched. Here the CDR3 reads CAISFEQGAGGYTF. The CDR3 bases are TGTGCCATCAGCTTTGAACAGGGGGCAGGGGGCTACACCTTC.

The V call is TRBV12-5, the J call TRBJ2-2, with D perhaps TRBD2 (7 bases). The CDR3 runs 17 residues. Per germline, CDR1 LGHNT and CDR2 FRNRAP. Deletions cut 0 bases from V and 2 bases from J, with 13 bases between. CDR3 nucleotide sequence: TGTGCTAGTGGTTTGGTTGCGGGGGCGAGCAACACCGGGGAGCTGTTTTTT. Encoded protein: CASGLVAGASNTGELFF.

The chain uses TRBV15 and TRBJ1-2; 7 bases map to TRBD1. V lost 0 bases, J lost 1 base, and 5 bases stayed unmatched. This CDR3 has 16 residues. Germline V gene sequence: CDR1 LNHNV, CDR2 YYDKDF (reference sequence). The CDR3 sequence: CATSRETGVLNYGYTF. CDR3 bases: TGTGCCACCAGCAGAGAAACAGGGGTCCTTAACTATGGCTACACCTTC. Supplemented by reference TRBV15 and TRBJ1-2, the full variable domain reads DAMVIQNPRYQVTQFGKPVTLSCSQTLNHNVMYWYQQKSSQAPKLLFHYYDKDFNNEADTPDNFQSRRPNTSFCFLDIRSPGLGDTAMYLCATSRETGVLNYGYTFGSGTRLTVV.

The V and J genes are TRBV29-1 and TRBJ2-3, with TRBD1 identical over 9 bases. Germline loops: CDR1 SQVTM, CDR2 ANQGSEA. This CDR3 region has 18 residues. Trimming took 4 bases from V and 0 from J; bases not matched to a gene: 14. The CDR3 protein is CSVGYPRDRVSSTDTQYF. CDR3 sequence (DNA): TGCAGCGTTGGATACCCCCGGGACAGGGTATCTAGCACAGATACGCAGTATTTT.

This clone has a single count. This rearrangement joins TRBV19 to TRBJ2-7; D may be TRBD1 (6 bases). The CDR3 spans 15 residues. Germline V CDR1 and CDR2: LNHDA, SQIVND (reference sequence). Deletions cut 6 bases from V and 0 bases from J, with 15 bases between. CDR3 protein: CASSPGQSSSYEQYF. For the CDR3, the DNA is TGTGCCAGTAGCCCCGGACAGTCCAGCTCCTACGAGCAGTACTTC.

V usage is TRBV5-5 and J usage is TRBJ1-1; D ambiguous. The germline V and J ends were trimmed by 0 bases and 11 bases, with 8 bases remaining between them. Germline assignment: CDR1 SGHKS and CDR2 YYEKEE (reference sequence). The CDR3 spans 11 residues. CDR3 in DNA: TGTGCCAGCAGCTTGGGAGGGAGCGCTTTCTTT. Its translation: CASSLGGSAFF.

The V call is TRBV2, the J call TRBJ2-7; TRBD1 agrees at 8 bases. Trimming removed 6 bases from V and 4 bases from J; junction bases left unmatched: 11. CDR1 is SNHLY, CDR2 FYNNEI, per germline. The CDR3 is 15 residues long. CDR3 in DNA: TGTGCCAGCAGCGATGGACAGGGTTTGGGATACGAGCAGTACTTC. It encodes CASSDGQGLGYEQYF.

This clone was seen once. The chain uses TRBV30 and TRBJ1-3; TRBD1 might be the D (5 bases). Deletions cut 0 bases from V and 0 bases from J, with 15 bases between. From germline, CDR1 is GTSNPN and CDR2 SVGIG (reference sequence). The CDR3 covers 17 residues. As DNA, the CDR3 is TGTGCCTGGAGTGTAGGCACCCTGGGGCTCTCTGGAAACACCATATATTTT. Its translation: CAWSVGTLGLSGNTIYF.

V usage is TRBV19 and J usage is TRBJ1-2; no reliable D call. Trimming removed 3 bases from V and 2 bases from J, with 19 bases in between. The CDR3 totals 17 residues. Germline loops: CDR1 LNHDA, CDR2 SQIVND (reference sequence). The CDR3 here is CASSIDPSGPINYGYTF. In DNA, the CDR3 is TGTGCCAGTAGTATTGATCCTTCAGGCCCGATAAACTATGGCTACACCTTC.

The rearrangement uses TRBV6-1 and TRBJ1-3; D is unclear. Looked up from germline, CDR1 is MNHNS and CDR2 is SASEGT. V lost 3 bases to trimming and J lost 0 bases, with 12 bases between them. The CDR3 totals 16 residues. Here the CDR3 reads CASSDPGYASGNTIYF. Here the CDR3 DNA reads TGTGCCAGCAGTGACCCCGGTTATGCCTCTGGAAACACCATATATTTT.

CDR3 in amino acids: CASSSHRDRGSAYNSPLHF. Written as DNA, the CDR3 is TGTGCCAGCAGCTCGCACCGGGACAGGGGGTCCGCCTATAATTCACCCCTCCACTTT. The rearrangement links TRBV11-2 to TRBJ1-6; TRBD1 matches at 11 bases. CDR3 length equals 19 residues. CDR1 and CDR2 (germline): SGHAT, FQNNGV. V was clipped by 4 bases and J by 2 bases; unmatched bases: 10.

CDR3 protein: CASSFQRGEKLFF. Here the CDR3 DNA reads TGTGCCAGCAGCTTCCAAAGAGGTGAAAAACTGTTTTTT. This chain connects TRBV7-9 to TRBJ1-4; D gene unclear. V lost 3 bases and J lost 7, with 9 bases in between. Germline V gene sequence: CDR1 SEHNR, CDR2 FQNEAQ (reference sequence). The CDR3 is made up of 13 amino acids.

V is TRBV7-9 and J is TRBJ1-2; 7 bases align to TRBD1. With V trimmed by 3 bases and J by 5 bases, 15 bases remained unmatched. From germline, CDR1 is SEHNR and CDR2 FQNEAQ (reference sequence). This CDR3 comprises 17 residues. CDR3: CASSFIPPDRDRYGYTF. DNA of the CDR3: TGTGCCAGCAGCTTTATTCCCCCCGACCGGGACAGATATGGCTACACCTTC.

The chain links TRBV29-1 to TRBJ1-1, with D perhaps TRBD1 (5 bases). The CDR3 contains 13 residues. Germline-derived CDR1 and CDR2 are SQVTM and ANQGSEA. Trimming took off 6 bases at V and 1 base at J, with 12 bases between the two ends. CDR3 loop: CSVFRQGNTEAFF. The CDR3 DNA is TGCAGCGTATTTAGGCAGGGGAACACTGAAGCTTTCTTT.

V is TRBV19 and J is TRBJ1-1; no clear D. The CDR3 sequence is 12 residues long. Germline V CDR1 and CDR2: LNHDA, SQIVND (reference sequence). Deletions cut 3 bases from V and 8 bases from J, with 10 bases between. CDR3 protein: CASSMARWEAFF. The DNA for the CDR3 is TGTGCCAGTAGTATGGCCCGTTGGGAAGCTTTCTTT.

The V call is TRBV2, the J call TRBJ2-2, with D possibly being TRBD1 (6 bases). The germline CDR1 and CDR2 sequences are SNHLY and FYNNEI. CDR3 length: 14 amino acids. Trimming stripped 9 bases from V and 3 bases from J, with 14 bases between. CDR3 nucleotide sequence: TGTGCCAGTTCAAGGGGGTGGGACACCGGGGAGCTGTTTTTT. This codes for CASSRGWDTGELFF.

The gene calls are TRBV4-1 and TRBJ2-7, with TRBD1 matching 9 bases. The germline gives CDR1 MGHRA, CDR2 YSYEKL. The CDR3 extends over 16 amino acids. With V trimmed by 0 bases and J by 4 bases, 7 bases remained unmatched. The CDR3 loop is CASSQDPGTGTYEQYF. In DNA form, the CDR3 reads TGCGCCAGCAGCCAAGATCCCGGGACAGGGACGTACGAGCAGTACTTC.

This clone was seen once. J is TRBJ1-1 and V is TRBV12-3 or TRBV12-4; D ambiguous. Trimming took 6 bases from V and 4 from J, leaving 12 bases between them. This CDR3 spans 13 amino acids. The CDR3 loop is CASSYVEGTEAFF. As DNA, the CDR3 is TGTGCCAGCAGCTACGTAGAGGGCACTGAAGCTTTCTTT.

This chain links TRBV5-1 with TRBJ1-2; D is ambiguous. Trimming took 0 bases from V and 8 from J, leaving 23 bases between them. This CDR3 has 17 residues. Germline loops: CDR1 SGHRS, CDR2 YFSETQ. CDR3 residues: CASSLGSGIEYPAGYTF. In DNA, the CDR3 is TGCGCCAGCAGCTTGGGATCCGGGATCGAATATCCTGCCGGCTACACCTTC.

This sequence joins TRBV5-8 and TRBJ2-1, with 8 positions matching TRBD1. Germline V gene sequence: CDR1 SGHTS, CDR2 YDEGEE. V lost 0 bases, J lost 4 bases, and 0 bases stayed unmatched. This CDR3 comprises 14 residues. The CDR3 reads CASSLGQGYNEQFF. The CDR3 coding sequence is TGTGCCAGCAGCTTGGGACAGGGGTACAATGAGCAGTTCTTC.